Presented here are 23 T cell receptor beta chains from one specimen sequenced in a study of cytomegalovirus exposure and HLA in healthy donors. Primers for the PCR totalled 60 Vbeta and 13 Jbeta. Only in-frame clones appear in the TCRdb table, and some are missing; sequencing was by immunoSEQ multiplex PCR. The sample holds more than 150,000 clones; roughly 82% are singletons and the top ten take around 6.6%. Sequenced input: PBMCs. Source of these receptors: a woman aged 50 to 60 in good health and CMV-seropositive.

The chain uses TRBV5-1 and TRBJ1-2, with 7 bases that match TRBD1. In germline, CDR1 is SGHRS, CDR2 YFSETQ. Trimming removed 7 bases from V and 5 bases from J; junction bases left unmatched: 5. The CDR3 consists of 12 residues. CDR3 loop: CASGTGAYGYTF. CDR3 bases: TGCGCCAGCGGCACAGGGGCGTATGGCTACACCTTC.

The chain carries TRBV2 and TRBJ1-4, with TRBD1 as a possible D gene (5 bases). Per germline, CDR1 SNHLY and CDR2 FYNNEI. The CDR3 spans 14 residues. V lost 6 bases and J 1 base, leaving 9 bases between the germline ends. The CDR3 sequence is CASRPQETNEKLFF. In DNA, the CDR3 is TGTGCCAGCAGGCCACAGGAAACTAATGAAAAACTGTTTTTT.

The DNA for the CDR3 is TGTGCCACCCTCGGGGGGTACGAGCAGTACTTC. It specifies CATLGGYEQYF. The chain links TRBV6-1 to TRBJ2-7; 7 bases map to TRBD2. V dropped 10 bases and J dropped 4; count of bases not matched to a gene: 4. Germline V CDR1 and CDR2: MNHNS, SASEGT. The CDR3 is made up of 11 amino acids.

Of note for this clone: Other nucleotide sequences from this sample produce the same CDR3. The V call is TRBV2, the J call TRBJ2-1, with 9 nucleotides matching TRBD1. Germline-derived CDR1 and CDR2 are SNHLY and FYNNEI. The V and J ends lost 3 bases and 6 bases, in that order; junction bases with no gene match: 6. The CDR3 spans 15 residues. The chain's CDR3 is CASSEDGTGFNEQFF. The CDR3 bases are TGTGCCAGCAGTGAGGATGGGACAGGGTTCAATGAGCAGTTCTTC.

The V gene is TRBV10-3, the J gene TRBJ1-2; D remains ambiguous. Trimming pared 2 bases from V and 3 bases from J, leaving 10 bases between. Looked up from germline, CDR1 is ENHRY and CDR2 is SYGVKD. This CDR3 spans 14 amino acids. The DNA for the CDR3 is TGTGCCATCAGTGAGGAGGAGTCCCACTATGGCTACACCTTC. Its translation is CAISEEESHYGYTF.

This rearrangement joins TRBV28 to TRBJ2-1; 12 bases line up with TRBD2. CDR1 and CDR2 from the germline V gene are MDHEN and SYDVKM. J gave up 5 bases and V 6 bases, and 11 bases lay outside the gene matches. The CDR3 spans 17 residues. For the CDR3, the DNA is TGTGCCAGCAGCAACCCGGGACTAGCGGGTTCCCACAATGAGCAGTTCTTC. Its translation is CASSNPGLAGSHNEQFF.

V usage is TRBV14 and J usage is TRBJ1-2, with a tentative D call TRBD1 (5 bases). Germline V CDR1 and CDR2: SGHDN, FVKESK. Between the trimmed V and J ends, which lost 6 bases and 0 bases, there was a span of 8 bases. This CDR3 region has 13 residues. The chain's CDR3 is CASSPGTNYGYTF. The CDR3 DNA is TGTGCCAGCAGTCCAGGGACTAACTATGGCTACACCTTC.

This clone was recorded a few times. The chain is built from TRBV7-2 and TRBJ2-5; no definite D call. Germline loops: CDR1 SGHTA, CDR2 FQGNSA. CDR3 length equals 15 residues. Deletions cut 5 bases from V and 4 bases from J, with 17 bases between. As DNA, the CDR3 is TGTGCCAGCAGCGGAAGACCCCTAAGGAGAGAGACCCAGTACTTC. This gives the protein CASSGRPLRRETQYF. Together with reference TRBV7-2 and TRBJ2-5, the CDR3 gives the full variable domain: GAGVSQSPSNKVTEKGKDVELRCDPISGHTALYWYRQSLGQGLEFLIYFQGNSAPDKSGLPSDRFSAERTGGSVSTLTIQRTQQEDSAVYLCASSGRPLRRETQYFGPGTRLLVL.

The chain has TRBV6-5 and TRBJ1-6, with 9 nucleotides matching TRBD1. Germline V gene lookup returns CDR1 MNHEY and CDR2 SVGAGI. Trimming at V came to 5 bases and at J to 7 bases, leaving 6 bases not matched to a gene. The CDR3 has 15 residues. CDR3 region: CASSNRDRENSPLHF. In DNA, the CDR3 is TGTGCCAGCAGTAACCGGGACAGGGAGAATTCACCCCTCCACTTT.

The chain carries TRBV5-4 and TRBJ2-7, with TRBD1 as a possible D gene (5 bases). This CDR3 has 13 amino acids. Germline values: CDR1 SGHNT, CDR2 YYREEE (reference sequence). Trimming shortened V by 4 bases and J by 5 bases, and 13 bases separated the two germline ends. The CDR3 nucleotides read TGTGCCAGCAGCCTGGCCGACAGCAACGAGCAGTACTTC. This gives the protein CASSLADSNEQYF.

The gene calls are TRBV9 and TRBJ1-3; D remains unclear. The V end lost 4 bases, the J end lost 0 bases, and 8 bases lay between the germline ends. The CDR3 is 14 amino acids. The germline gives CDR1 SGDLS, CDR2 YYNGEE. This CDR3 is CASSPGLSGNTIYF. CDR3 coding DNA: TGTGCCAGCAGCCCAGGACTCTCTGGAAACACCATATATTTT.

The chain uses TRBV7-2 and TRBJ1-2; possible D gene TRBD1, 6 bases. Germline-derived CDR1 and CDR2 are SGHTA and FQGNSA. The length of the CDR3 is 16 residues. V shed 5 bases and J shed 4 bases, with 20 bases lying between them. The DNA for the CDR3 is TGTGCCAGCAGCATGATCAGGGGTGGAAACACCTATGGCTACACCTTC. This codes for CASSMIRGGNTYGYTF.

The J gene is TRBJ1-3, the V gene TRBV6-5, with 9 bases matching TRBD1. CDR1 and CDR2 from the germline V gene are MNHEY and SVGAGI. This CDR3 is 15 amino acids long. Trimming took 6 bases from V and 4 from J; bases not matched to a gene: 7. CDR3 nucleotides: TGTGCCAGCAGATTATACAGGGGGCGCGGAAACACCATATATTTT. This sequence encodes CASRLYRGRGNTIYF.

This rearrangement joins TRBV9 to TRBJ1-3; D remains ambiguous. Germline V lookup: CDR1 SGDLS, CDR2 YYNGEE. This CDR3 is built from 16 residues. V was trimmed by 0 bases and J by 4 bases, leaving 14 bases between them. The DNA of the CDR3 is TGTGCCAGCAGCGTAGGGGCCACCGCGGGGGGAAACACCATATATTTT. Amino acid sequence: CASSVGATAGGNTIYF.

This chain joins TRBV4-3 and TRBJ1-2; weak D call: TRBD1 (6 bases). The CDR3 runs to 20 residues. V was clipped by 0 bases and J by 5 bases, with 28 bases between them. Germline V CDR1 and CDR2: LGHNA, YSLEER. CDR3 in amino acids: CASSQDLALLGRQAPYGYTF. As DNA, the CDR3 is TGCGCCAGCAGCCAAGATCTCGCCCTCCTGGGGAGACAGGCCCCTTATGGCTACACCTTC.

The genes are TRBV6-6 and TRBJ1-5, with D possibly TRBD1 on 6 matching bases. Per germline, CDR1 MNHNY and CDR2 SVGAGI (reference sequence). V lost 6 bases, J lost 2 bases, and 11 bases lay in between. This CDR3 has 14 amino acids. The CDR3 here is CASSVQGGNQPQHF. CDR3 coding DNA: TGTGCCAGCAGCGTACAGGGAGGCAATCAGCCCCAGCATTTT.

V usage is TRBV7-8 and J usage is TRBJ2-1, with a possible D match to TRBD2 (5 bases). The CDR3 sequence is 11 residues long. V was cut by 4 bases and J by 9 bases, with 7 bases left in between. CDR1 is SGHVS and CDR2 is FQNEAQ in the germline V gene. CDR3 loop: CASSWRTEQFF. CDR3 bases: TGTGCCAGCAGCTGGAGGACTGAGCAGTTCTTC.

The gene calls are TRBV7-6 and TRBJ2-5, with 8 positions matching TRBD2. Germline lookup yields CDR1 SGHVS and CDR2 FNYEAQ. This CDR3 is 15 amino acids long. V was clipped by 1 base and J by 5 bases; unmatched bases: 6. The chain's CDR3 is CASSLVGGASETQYF. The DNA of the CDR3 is TGTGCCAGCAGCTTAGTCGGGGGGGCAAGTGAGACCCAGTACTTC.

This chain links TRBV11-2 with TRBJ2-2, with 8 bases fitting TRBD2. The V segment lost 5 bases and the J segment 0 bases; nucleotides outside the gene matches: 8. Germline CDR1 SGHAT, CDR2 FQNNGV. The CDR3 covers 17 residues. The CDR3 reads CASSPRGGGPNTGELFF. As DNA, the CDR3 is TGTGCCAGCAGCCCTAGGGGCGGGGGGCCGAACACCGGGGAGCTGTTTTTT.

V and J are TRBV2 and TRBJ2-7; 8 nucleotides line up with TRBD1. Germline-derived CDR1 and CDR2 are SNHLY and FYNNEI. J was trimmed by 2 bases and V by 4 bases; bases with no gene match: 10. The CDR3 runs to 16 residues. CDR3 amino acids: CASSVSRDRLPYEQYF. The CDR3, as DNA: TGTGCCAGCAGTGTCTCCCGGGACAGGTTGCCCTACGAGCAGTACTTC.

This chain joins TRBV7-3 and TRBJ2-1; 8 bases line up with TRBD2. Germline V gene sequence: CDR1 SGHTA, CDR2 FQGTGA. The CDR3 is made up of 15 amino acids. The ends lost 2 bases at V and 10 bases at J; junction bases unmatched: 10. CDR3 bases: TGTGCCAGCAGCTTAGTCGGGGGCTCGGGGGGGGAGCAGTTCTTC. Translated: CASSLVGGSGGEQFF.

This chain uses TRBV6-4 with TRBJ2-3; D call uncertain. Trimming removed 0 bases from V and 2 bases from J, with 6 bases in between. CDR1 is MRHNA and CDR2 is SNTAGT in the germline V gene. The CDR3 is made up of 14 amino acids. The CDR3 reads CASSDSAHTDTQYF. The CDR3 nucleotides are TGTGCCAGCAGTGACTCGGCCCACACAGATACGCAGTATTTT.

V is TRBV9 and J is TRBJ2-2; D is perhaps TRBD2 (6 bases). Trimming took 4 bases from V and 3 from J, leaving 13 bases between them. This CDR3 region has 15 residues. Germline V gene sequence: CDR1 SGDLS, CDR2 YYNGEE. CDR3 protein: CASSPGEVYTGELFF. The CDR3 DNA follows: TGTGCCAGCAGCCCCGGGGAGGTATACACCGGGGAGCTGTTTTTT.